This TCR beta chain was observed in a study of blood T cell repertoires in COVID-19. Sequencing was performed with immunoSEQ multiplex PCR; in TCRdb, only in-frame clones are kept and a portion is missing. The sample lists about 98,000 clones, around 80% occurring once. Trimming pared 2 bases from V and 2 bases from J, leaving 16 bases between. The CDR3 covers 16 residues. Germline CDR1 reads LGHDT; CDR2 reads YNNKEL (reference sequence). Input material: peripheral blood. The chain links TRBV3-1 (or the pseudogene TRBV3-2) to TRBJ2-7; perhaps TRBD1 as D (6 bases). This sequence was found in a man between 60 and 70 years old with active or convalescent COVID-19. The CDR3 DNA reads TGTGCCAGCAGCCAAAGTCCCAGGGCAGGGGCCTACGAGCAGTACTTC. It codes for CASSQSPRAGAYEQYF.